This entry describes one T cell receptor (beta chain). Sequencing was performed with immunoSEQ multiplex PCR; in TCRdb, only in-frame clones are kept and a portion is missing. The sample lists about 150,000 clones, roughly nine tenths occurring once. This entry is derived from a study of T cell responses to AZD1222 COVID-19 vaccine. This CDR3 is built from 20 residues. CDR1 is LNHNV and CDR2 is YYDKDF in the germline V gene (reference sequence). Trimming pared 5 bases from V and 0 bases from J, leaving 26 bases between. Sequenced here: peripheral blood, sampled 28 days after the second AZD1222 dose. The origin of this receptor is an adult who received the AZD1222 COVID-19 vaccine. The genes are TRBV15 and TRBJ2-4; D not certain. DNA for the CDR3: TGTGCCACCAGCTCCGCCCGATACGGCGTCGGCCCTGTAGCCAAAAACATTCAGTACTTC. Its protein is CATSSARYGVGPVAKNIQYF.